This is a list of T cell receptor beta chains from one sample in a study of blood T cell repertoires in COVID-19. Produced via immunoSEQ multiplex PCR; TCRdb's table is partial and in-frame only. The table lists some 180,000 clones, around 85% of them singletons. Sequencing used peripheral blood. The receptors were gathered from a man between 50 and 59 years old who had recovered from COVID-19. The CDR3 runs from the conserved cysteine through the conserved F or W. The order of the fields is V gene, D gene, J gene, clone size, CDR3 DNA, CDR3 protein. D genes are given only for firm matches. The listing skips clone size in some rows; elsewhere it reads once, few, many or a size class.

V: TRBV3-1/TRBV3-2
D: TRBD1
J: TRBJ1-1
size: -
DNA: TGTGCCAGCAGCCAAGATTTTTTAGGAGGGACAGGGAAGCAGAACACTGAAGCTTTCTTT
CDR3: CASSQDFLGGTGKQNTEAFF

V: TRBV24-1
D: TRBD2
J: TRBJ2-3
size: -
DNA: TGTGCCACCGGGACTAGTTTCGATACGCAGTATTTT
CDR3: CATGTSFDTQYF

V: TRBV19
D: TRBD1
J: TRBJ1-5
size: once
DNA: TGTGCCAGTAGTTCGGAAGGGACAGGGGTAGGCAATCAGCCCCAGCATTTT
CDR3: CASSSEGTGVGNQPQHF

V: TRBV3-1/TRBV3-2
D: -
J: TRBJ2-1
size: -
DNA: TGTGCCAGCAGCCAAAAGTCCGGGAGAAATGAGCAGTTCTTC
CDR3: CASSQKSGRNEQFF

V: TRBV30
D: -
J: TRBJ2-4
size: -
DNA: TGTGCCTGGACAACCCCGCGAATTGGGCACCAGTACTTC
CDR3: CAWTTPRIGHQYF

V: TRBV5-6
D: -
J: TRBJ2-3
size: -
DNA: TGTGCCAGCAGCTTATCCCTGACAGCGACCACAGATACGCAGTATTTT
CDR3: CASSLSLTATTDTQYF

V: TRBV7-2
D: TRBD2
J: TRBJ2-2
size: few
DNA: TGTGCCAGCAGCAAGACTAGCGGGAGGGCTGCCGGGGAGCTGTTTTTT
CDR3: CASSKTSGRAAGELFF

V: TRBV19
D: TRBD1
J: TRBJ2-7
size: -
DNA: TGTGCCAGTAGTATAGAGGACCAGGGGGCTAACGAGCAGTACTTC
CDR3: CASSIEDQGANEQYF

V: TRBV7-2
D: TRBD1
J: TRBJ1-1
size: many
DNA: TGTGCCAGCAGCTTCTCAGGGGGCGCGGGCACTGAAGCTTTCTTT
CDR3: CASSFSGGAGTEAFF

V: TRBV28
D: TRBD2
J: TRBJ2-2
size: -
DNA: TGTGCCACTCTAGCGGGACCCAGTACCGGGGAGCTGTTTTTT
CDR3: CATLAGPSTGELFF

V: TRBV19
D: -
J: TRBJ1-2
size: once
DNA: TGTGCCAGTAGTCCTCAGGGCAAACCCTTTTCATATGGCTACACCTTC
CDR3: CASSPQGKPFSYGYTF

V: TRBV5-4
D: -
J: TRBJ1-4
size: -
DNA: TGTGCCAGCAGCTTGTCGAGGGGGATGGGAACTAATGAAAAACTGTTTTTT
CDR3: CASSLSRGMGTNEKLFF

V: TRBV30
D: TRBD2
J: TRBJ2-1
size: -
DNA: TGTGCACAAACTAGCGGGAGGGCATGGGGCTACAATGAGCAGTTCTTC
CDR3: CAQTSGRAWGYNEQFF

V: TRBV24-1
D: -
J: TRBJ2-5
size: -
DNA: TGTGCCACCAGTGATTATCGCCAGGGTGGAGAGACCCAGTACTTC
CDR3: CATSDYRQGGETQYF

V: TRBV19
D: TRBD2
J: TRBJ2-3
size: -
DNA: TGTGCCAGTAGTGCAGGGAGGGGCAACACAGATACGCAGTATTTT
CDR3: CASSAGRGNTDTQYF

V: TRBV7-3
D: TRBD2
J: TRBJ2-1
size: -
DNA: TGTGCCAGCAGCCATTTTAGTTCTAGCGGGACCGACCCCAATGAGCAGTTCTTC
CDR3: CASSHFSSSGTDPNEQFF

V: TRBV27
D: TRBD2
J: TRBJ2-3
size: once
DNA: TGTGCCAGCAGTCCCCCGCTAGCGGGAGTAGCAGATACGCAGTATTTT
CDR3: CASSPPLAGVADTQYF

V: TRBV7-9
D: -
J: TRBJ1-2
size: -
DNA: TGTGCCAGCAGCTTCGTTCGGACAGACGATCTAAGCTATGGCTACACCTTC
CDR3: CASSFVRTDDLSYGYTF

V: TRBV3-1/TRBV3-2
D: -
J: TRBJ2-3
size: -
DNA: TGTGCCAGCAGCCATACTGAGAGCACAGATACGCAGTATTTT
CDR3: CASSHTESTDTQYF

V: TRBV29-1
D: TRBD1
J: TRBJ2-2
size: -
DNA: TGCAGCGTCGCCGACAGGGGGCTGGCCGGGGAGCTGTTTTTT
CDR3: CSVADRGLAGELFF

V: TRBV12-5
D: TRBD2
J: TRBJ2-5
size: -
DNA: TGTGCTAGTGGTTTGGGCCTGACTAGCGGGAGTTTCGGAGAGACCCAGTACTTC
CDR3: CASGLGLTSGSFGETQYF

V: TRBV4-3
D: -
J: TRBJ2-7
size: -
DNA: TGCGCCAGCAGCCAACAGGCCAACTACGAGCAGTACTTC
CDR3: CASSQQANYEQYF

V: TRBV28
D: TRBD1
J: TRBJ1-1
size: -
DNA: TGTGCCAGCAAAGAACAGGGGATTGTCGACACTGAAGCTTTCTTT
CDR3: CASKEQGIVDTEAFF

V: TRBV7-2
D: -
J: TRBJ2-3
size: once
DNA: TGTGCCAGCATCCAGGGGTCACACACAGATACGCAGTATTTT
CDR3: CASIQGSHTDTQYF

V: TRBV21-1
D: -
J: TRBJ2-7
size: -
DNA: TGTGCCAGCAGCAAAGTCCTTTTCCCTAGCGGGAGGGCCTACGAGCAGTACTTC
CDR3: CASSKVLFPSGRAYEQYF

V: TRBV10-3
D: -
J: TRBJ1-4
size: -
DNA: TGTGCCATCAGTGAGTTCTTGGGCGATGAAAAACTGTTTTTT
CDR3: CAISEFLGDEKLFF

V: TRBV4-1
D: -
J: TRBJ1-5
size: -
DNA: TGCGCCACGTCCTGGGACATTAATCAGCCCCAGCATTTT
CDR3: CATSWDINQPQHF

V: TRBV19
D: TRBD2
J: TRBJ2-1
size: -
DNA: TGTGCCAGTAGTAGGCTAGCGGGAGTTGAGCAGTTCTTC
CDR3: CASSRLAGVEQFF

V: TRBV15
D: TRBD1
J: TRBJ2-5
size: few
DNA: TGTGCCACCAGCAAACCAGGGGGCGTGGAGACCCAGTACTTC
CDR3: CATSKPGGVETQYF

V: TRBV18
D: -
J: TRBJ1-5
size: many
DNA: TGTGCCAGCTCAGAGCGGGGAGGGAATCAGCCCCAGCATTTT
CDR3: CASSERGGNQPQHF

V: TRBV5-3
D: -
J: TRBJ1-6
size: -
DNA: TGTGCCAGAAGTCCCGGGGGGGTTATGTTTAATTCACCCCTCCACTTT
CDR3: CARSPGGVMFNSPLHF

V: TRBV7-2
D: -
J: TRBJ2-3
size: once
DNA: TGTGCCAGCAGCTACCAGTTGGATACGCAGTATTTT
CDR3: CASSYQLDTQYF

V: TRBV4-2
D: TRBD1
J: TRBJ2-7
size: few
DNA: TGTGCCAGCAGCTCCTTGACAGGGGGGAACGAGCAGTACTTC
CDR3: CASSSLTGGNEQYF

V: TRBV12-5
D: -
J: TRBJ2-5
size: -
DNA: TGTGCTAGTGGTTTGATCCTGACCGCAGGGGTAGGCGTCGAGACCCAGTACTTC
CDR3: CASGLILTAGVGVETQYF

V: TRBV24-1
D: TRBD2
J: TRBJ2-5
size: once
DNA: TGTGCCACCAGTGATCACACTAAGAGCGGGAGGGCCAGGGAGACCCAGTACTTC
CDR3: CATSDHTKSGRARETQYF

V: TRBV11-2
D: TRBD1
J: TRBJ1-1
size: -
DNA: TGTGCCAGCAGCCCTCAGGGGGCGGGCAGGCGGACTGAAGCTTTCTTT
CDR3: CASSPQGAGRRTEAFF

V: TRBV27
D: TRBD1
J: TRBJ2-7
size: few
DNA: TGTGCCAGCAGTTTATCCTTCGGACAGGTCTACGAGCAGTACTTC
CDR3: CASSLSFGQVYEQYF

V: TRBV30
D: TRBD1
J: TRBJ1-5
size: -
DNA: TGTGCCTCTAAGGACAGGGGGCGTCGCAATCAGCCCCAGCATTTT
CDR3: CASKDRGRRNQPQHF

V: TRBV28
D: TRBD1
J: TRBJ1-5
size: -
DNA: TGTGCCAGCAGTCCACAGGGAGTTCAGGGGGTTCAGCCCCAGCATTTT
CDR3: CASSPQGVQGVQPQHF

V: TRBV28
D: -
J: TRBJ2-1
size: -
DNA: TGTGCCAGCAGTTTTGAACGGCAGGGGCCCCACAATGAGCAGTTCTTC
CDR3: CASSFERQGPHNEQFF

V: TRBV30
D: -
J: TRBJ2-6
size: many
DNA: TGTGCCTGGAGGGTGCGGGCTAGCTCTGGGGCCAACGTCCTGACTTTC
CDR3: CAWRVRASSGANVLTF

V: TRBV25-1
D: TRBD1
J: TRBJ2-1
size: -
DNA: TGTGCCAGCAGTAAGCCGGGACAGGGTTACAATGAGCAGTTCTTC
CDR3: CASSKPGQGYNEQFF

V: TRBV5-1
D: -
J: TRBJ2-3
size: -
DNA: TGCGCCAGCAGCTTGCTAGACCGCCGCGATACGCAGTATTTT
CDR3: CASSLLDRRDTQYF

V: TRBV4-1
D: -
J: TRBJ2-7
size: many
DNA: TGCGCCAGCAGCCACTTGAGGAACTACGAGCAGTACTTC
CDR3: CASSHLRNYEQYF

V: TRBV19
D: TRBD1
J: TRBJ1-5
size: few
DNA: TGTGCCAGTAACCCGGGACAGGGGGCTGGGGCTCAGCCCCAGCATTTT
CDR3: CASNPGQGAGAQPQHF

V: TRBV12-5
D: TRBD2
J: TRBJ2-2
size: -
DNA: TGTGCTAGTGGTTTGCGTACTAGCGGGAGTAGGGGCGACACCGGGGAGCTGTTTTTT
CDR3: CASGLRTSGSRGDTGELFF

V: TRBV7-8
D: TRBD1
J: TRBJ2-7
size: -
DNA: TGTGCCAGCAGCTGGACAGGGAGGGAGCAGTACTTC
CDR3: CASSWTGREQYF

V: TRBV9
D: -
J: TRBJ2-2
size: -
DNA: TGTGCCAGCAGCGAAGGCGCGGACATAAACACCGGGGAGCTGTTTTTT
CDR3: CASSEGADINTGELFF

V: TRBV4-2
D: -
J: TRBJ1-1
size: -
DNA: TGTGCCAGCAGCCTATCACCTATGGGGCAGAACACTGAAGCTTTCTTT
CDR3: CASSLSPMGQNTEAFF

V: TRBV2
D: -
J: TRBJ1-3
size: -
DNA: TGTGCCAGCAGTGAAGAGAGGGCGGCAAACACCATATATTTT
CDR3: CASSEERAANTIYF

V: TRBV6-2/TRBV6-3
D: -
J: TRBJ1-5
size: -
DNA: TGTGCCAGCAGTTACACACAGCTCAATCAGCCCCAGCATTTT
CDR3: CASSYTQLNQPQHF

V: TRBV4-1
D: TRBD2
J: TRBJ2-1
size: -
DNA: TGCGCCAGCAGCCCTACCTCCTTAATAGCGGGAGCTGGAAGTTACAATGAGCAGTTCTTC
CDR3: CASSPTSLIAGAGSYNEQFF

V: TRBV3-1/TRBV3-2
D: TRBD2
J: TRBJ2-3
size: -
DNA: TGTGCCAGCAGCCAAGCGCTAGCGGGAGCGGATACGCAGTATTTT
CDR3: CASSQALAGADTQYF

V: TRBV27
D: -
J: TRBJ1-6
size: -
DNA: TGTGCCAGCAGTTTCCTGGGGAGGGATAATTCACCCCTCCACTTT
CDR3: CASSFLGRDNSPLHF

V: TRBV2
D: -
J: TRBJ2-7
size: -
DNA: TGTGCCAGCAGTGATATAGTAATGTACGAGCAGTACTTC
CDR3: CASSDIVMYEQYF

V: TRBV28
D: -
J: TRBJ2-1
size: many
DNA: TGTGCCAGCAGTTTAAGGGGTTCTACCTACAATGAGCAGTTCTTC
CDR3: CASSLRGSTYNEQFF

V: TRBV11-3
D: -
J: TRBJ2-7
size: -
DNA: TGTGCCAGCAGCCCCGGCCGGGGAAGCTACGAGCAGTACTTC
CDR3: CASSPGRGSYEQYF

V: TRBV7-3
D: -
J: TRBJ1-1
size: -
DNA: TGTGCCAGCAGCTTAAATCGGGGGAACACTGAAGCTTTCTTT
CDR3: CASSLNRGNTEAFF

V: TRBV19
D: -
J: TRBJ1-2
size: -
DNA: TGTGCCAGTAGTATAGATAGTGGCTACACCTTC
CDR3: CASSIDSGYTF